This entry lists 15 T cell receptor beta chains sequenced from one sample in a study of blood T cells in healthy people across ages. For the second PCR, which ran for about 6 to 12 cycles, a sample-barcoded 5' primer and a J-beta primer mix were used. MiXCR, applied by TCRdb to the 5' RACE reads, yields one record per CDR3 protein. The data show more than 1.4 million distinct CDR3 sequences, around two fifths seen once. The sequencing input was blood. The receptors come from a woman aged 18-35 years in good health.

The chain employs TRBV7-9 and TRBJ2-1; maybe TRBD2 (6 bases). V gave up 1 base and J gave up 9 bases, with 13 bases separating them. Germline V gene data show CDR1 as SEHNR and CDR2 as FQNEAQ (reference sequence). There are 14 residues in the CDR3. Written as DNA, the CDR3 is TGTGCCAGCAGCTTAGGGGACTTCATTCGTGAGCAGTTCTTC. Its translation: CASSLGDFIREQFF.

The rearrangement joins TRBV11-2 to TRBJ2-5; D ambiguous. Germline loops: CDR1 SGHAT, CDR2 FQNNGV. The V end was cut by 2 bases, the J end by 11 bases, with 18 bases between. This CDR3 is 14 amino acids long. CDR3 protein: CASSLQSANNEQYF. The CDR3 nucleotides are TGTGCCAGCAGCTTACAGAGTGCTAATAATGAGCAGTACTTC.

The chain links TRBV25-1 to TRBJ2-5; unclear D gene. The CDR3 is 15 amino acids. Trimming cost V 2 bases and J 2 bases, with 12 bases left between them. Looked up from germline, CDR1 is MGHDK and CDR2 is SYGVNS. The CDR3 spells CASSEPLSDQETQYF. The CDR3 DNA sequence: TGTGCCAGCAGTGAACCCCTTTCGGATCAAGAGACCCAGTACTTC.

This clonotype was recorded a few times. The chain uses TRBV27 and TRBJ2-3, with D possibly being TRBD2 (5 bases). The germline V gene encodes CDR1 MNHEY and CDR2 SMNVEV (reference sequence). The CDR3 sequence is 16 residues long. Trimming pared 4 bases from V and 7 bases from J, leaving 21 bases between. The CDR3 loop is CASSSLHGSVGNTQYF. CDR3 coding DNA: TGTGCCAGCAGTTCCCTACATGGGAGTGTGGGAAATACGCAGTATTTT.

This clonotype showed up just a few times. The chain couples TRBV7-8 to TRBJ2-1; TRBD1 aligns across 7 bases. Germline CDR1 is SGHVS and CDR2 is FQNEAQ. V shed 5 bases, J shed 4 bases, and the junction held 11 bases outside the gene matches. The CDR3 is made up of 16 amino acids. CDR3 in amino acids: CASSPEDRRRYNEQFF. The DNA of the CDR3 is TGTGCCAGCAGCCCGGAGGACAGGAGGCGATACAATGAGCAGTTCTTC.

The rearrangement joins TRBV7-2 to TRBJ2-7, with TRBD2 as a possible D gene (6 bases). The ends were cut back, 4 bases at V and 7 bases at J, with 23 bases in the middle. Germline V gene lookup returns CDR1 SGHTA and CDR2 FQGNSA. This CDR3 has 16 amino acids. CDR3 sequence: CASSYQPAGTSNEQYF. The CDR3 DNA reads TGTGCCAGCAGCTACCAACCGGCGGGAACTAGCAATGAGCAGTACTTC. Full variable domain (rest looked up from reference TRBV7-2 and TRBJ2-7): GAGVSQSPSNKVTEKGKDVELRCDPISGHTALYWYRQSLGQGLEFLIYFQGNSAPDKSGLPSDRFSAERTGGSVSTLTIQRTQQEDSAVYLCASSYQPAGTSNEQYFGPGTRLTVT.

This clonotype showed up just a few times. This rearrangement joins TRBV5-1 to TRBJ2-5, with D perhaps matching TRBD1 (5 bases). Germline V gives CDR1 SGHRS, CDR2 YFSETQ. The V gene lost 4 bases and the J gene lost 1 base, with 14 bases spanning the gap. This CDR3 contains 15 residues. Here the CDR3 reads CASSHPDTIQETQYF. The CDR3 DNA follows: TGCGCCAGCAGCCACCCGGACACCATCCAAGAGACCCAGTACTTC. Full variable domain (missing parts from reference TRBV5-1 and TRBJ2-5): KAGVTQTPRYLIKTRGQQVTLSCSPISGHRSVSWYQQTPGQGLQFLFEYFSETQRNKGNFPGRFSGRQFSNSRSEMNVSTLELGDSALYLCASSHPDTIQETQYFGPGTRLLVL.

This chain connects TRBV6-5 to TRBJ2-7, with D hard to call. Germline CDR1 MNHEY, CDR2 SVGAGI. The CDR3 contains 14 residues. Trimming stripped 2 bases from V and 0 bases from J, with 8 bases between. In nucleotides, the CDR3 is TGTGCCAGCAGTTACGGGGTCAACTCCTACGAGCAGTACTTC. The encoded protein is CASSYGVNSYEQYF.

This clonotype was recorded only once. The chain employs TRBV7-2 and TRBJ1-1; D not certain. The V gene lost 8 bases and the J gene lost 1 base, with 11 bases spanning the gap. Germline values: CDR1 SGHTA, CDR2 FQGNSA. The CDR3 loop spans 13 amino acids. The CDR3, as DNA: TGTGCCAGCGGGAGGTCCGGGAACACTGAAGCTTTCTTT. It encodes CASGRSGNTEAFF. Combining the CDR3 with reference TRBV7-2 and TRBJ1-1 gives the whole variable domain GAGVSQSPSNKVTEKGKDVELRCDPISGHTALYWYRQSLGQGLEFLIYFQGNSAPDKSGLPSDRFSAERTGGSVSTLTIQRTQQEDSAVYLCASGRSGNTEAFFGQGTRLTVV.

Regarding this clonotype: Because the CDR3 is missing its conserved closing phenylalanine or tryptophan, this is likely a read error. This chain connects TRBV6-7 to TRBJ1-2; 9 positions agree with TRBD1. TRBV6-7 is assigned to the ORF class and has an uncertain function. The trim removed 6 bases at V and 3 bases at J, leaving 11 bases unmatched. The CDR3 is made up of 16 amino acids. The CDR3: CASSLTSRDRDYGYTY. CDR3 nucleotide sequence: TGTGCCAGCAGCCTCACGTCCCGGGACAGGGACTATGGCTACACCTAC.

The chain uses TRBV23-1 and TRBJ2-1, with 12 bases identical to TRBD2. TRBV23-1 counts as an open reading frame of uncertain function. The V gene end was trimmed by 2 bases and the J gene end by 9 bases; junction bases not matched to a gene: 8. The CDR3 has 16 residues. The CDR3 DNA sequence: TGCGCCAGCAGTCAACCCGGACTAGCGGGGTTTGGTGAGCAGTTCTTC. Encoded protein: CASSQPGLAGFGEQFF.

This clonotype showed up just a few times. This chain links TRBV7-9 with TRBJ2-7, with D tentatively TRBD1 (6 bases). The V end was cut by 5 bases, the J end by 1 base, with 24 bases between. Germline V gene data show CDR1 as SEHNR and CDR2 as FQNEAQ (reference sequence). There are 18 residues in the CDR3. In nucleotides, the CDR3 is TGTGCCAGCAGCCACCGGGACACGCCGTCGAAAGGGTCCTACGAGCAGTACTTC. It is translated as CASSHRDTPSKGSYEQYF.

This clonotype has more than one count but fewer than ten. The rearrangement uses TRBV6-1 and TRBJ1-2; D not resolved. The germline CDR1 and CDR2 sequences are MNHNS and SASEGT. Trimming shortened V by 2 bases and J by 3 bases, and 16 bases separated the two germline ends. CDR3 size: 16 residues. The CDR3 DNA reads as TGTGCCAGCAGTGAATCCTCCCGAGGGCTATACTATGGCTACACCTTC. Its translation: CASSESSRGLYYGYTF.

The genes are TRBV9 and TRBJ2-3; 9 bases are a match to TRBD2. CDR1 SGDLS and CDR2 YYNGEE come from the germline V gene. Unmatched junction bases numbered 8, after V lost 0 bases and J lost 6 bases. The CDR3 has 16 amino acids. The CDR3, as DNA: TGTGCCAGCAGCGTAGCCGCGGGGGGGCCGGGTGATACGCAGTATTTT. Encoded protein: CASSVAAGGPGDTQYF.

The V call is TRBV2, the J call TRBJ2-1; 7 bases match TRBD2. Germline values: CDR1 SNHLY, CDR2 FYNNEI. This CDR3 contains 15 residues. V lost 5 bases and J lost 1; bases outside the gene matches: 5. This CDR3 reads CASSSGTTSYNEQFF. CDR3 sequence (DNA): TGTGCCAGCAGTTCCGGGACTACTTCCTACAATGAGCAGTTCTTC.